Listed below are T cell receptor beta chains from one sample, sequenced in a study of technical replicates of blood from a few donors. Method: immunoSEQ multiplex PCR; TCRdb's copy keeps in-frame clones and lacks some. The sample holds around 72,000 clones; under 99% are singletons and the top ten take around 0.22%. Source material: T cells isolated from PBMCs. The receptor source for this set is a human donor in good health. The CDR3 runs from the conserved cysteine through the conserved F or W. Each record gives: J gene, V gene, clone size, D gene, CDR3 DNA, CDR3 protein. The D gene is left open where the match is weak. Clone size, where shown, is once, few, many, or a class for clones that have expanded.

>TRBJ2-7|TRBV5-8|.|.
TGTGCCAGCAGCTTTTTGCAGGAGCAGTACTTC
CASSFLQEQYF
>TRBJ2-7|TRBV28|once|.
TGTGCCAGCAGTCTCCTAGAGACAGCCTACGAGCAGTACTTC
CASSLLETAYEQYF
>TRBJ1-3|TRBV7-9|.|TRBD1
TGTGCCAGCAGCTTAGGTCTATGGCAGGGGGCAGGGTCTGGAAACACCATATATTTT
CASSLGLWQGAGSGNTIYF
>TRBJ2-7|TRBV5-4|once|TRBD1
TGTGCCAGCAGCCCCGGACAGGAATTCTACGAGCAGTACTTC
CASSPGQEFYEQYF
>TRBJ2-7|TRBV5-1|.|.
TGCGCCAGCAGCCAAGGGAGAGCCTACGAGCAGTACTTC
CASSQGRAYEQYF
>TRBJ2-1|TRBV7-7|once|.
TGTGCTAGCAGCCAGGGCCCCCCCACCATAAGTGAGCAGTTCTTC
CASSQGPPTISEQFF
>TRBJ2-1|TRBV7-8|once|.
TGTGCCAGCAGCTTAGGCGCTAGCGTCACCACCAAGTATGAGCAGTTCTTC
CASSLGASVTTKYEQFF
>TRBJ2-7|TRBV19|.|TRBD2
TGTGCCAGTAGACGGACTAGCGTGTCCTACGAGCAGTACTTC
CASRRTSVSYEQYF
>TRBJ2-3|TRBV6-5|.|.
TGTGCCAGCAGTTACTCTTTATTAGCGGTCACAGATACGCAGTATTTT
CASSYSLLAVTDTQYF
>TRBJ2-3|TRBV28|.|TRBD2
TGTGCCAGCAGTTTAGGACTAGCTCAGCAGTATTTT
CASSLGLAQQYF